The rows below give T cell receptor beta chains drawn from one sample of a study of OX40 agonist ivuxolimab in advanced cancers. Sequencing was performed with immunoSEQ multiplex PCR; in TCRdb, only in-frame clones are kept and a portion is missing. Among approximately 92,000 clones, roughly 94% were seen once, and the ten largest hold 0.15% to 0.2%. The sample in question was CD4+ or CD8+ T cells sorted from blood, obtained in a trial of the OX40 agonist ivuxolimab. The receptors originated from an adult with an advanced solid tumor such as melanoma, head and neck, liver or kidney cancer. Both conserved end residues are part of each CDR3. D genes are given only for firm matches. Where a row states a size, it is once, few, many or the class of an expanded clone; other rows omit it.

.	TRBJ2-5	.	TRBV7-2	TGTGCCAGCAGCTTTGATAGGGGTTCACGAGAGACCCAGTACTTC	CASSFDRGSRETQYF
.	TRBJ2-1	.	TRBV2	TGTGCCAGCAGCGGACAGTACAATGAGCAGTTCTTC	CASSGQYNEQFF
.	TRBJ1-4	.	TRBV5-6	TGTGCCAGCAGCTTGGGCGCTAGGCGGGGGGAAAAACTGTTTTTT	CASSLGARRGEKLFF
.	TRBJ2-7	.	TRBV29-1	TGCAGCGGTGGGACACCAGGCTACGAGCAGTACTTC	CSGGTPGYEQYF
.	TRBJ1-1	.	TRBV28	TGTGCCAGCAGTTTATTGGGTAGTGAAGCTTTCTTT	CASSLLGSEAFF
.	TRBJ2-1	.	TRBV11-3	TGTGCCAGCAGCTTAGAGGAAAGCTCCTACAATGAGCAGTTCTTC	CASSLEESSYNEQFF
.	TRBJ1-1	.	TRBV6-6	TGTGCCAGCAGTTACTCGGGGGGGAAGGCTTTCTTT	CASSYSGGKAFF
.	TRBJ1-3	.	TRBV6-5	TGTGCCAGCAGCATCGGGACATTTGGAAACACCATATATTTT	CASSIGTFGNTIYF
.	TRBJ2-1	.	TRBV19	TGTGCCAGTAGTATAGTCAGGGTTGGAAATGAGCAGTTCTTC	CASSIVRVGNEQFF
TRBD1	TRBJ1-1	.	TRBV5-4	TGTGCCAGCAGCTCTCGTCCCGGGACAGCCTCCCGTGACATGAACACTGAAGCTTTCTTT	CASSSRPGTASRDMNTEAFF
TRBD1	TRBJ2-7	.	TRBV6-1	TGTGCCAGCAGTGAAAGGGCGGGGGACAGGGCGAGAGAGCAGTACTTC	CASSERAGDRAREQYF
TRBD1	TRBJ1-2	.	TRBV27	TGTGCCAGCAGGCCCGGACAGGGCGGCAACTATGGCTACACCTTC	CASRPGQGGNYGYTF
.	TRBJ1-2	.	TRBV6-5	TGTGCCAGCACCCAGGGGTCCCTAATGGGAGGCTACACCTTC	CASTQGSLMGGYTF
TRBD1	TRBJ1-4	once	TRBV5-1	TGCGCCAGCAGCGTGGACAGGTCCTCAACTAATGAAAAACTGTTTTTT	CASSVDRSSTNEKLFF
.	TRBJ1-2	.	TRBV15	TGTGCCACCAGCAGAGTCGGCACCTATGGCTACACCTTC	CATSRVGTYGYTF
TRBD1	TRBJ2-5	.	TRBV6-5	TGTGCCAGCAGCTCACAGGGGGAGACCCAGTACTTC	CASSSQGETQYF
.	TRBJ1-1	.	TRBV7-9	TGTGCCAGCAGCTTGGAGGGGAACACTGAAGCTTTCTTT	CASSLEGNTEAFF
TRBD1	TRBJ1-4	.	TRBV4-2	TGTGCCAGCAGCCACGACAGGGGGAATAATGAAAAACTGTTTTTT	CASSHDRGNNEKLFF
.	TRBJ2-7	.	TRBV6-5	TGTGCCAGCAGTTACCGACAAACAGGGGGGGCTGGGGAGCAGTACTTC	CASSYRQTGGAGEQYF
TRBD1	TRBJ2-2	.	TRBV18	TGTGCCAGCTCACCGCCGGGACAGGGGAACACCGGGGAGCTGTTTTTT	CASSPPGQGNTGELFF
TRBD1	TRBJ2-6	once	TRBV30	TGTGCCTCCGACAGGGGGCTGACCTCTGGGGCCAACGTCCTGACTTTC	CASDRGLTSGANVLTF
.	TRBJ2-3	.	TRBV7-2	TGTGCCAGCAGCCCAGGGGGGGTAATGCCAGATACGCAGTATTTT	CASSPGGVMPDTQYF
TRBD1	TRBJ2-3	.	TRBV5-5	TGTGCCAGCGGAAAAACAGGGGGACAGGGCGATACGCAGTATTTT	CASGKTGGQGDTQYF
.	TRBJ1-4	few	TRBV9	TGTGCCAGCAGCGCGAGCCCCCAGAGGGAAAAACTGTTTTTT	CASSASPQREKLFF
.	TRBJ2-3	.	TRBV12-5	TGTGCTAGTGGGCCCGGTTTGGGCGGCTACACAGATACGCAGTATTTT	CASGPGLGGYTDTQYF
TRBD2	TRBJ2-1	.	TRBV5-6	TGTGCCAGCAGCATACGGACTAGCGGGCGACCCGAATACAATGAGCAGTTCTTC	CASSIRTSGRPEYNEQFF
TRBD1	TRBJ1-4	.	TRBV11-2	TGTGCCAGCAGCCAGGACAGGGTTCGTGAAAAACTGTTTTTT	CASSQDRVREKLFF
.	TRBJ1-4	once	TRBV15	TGTGCCACCAGCAGACGGACACGCGTAGAACTGTTTTTT	CATSRRTRVELFF
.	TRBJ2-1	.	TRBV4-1	TGCGCCAGCAGCCAAGGGACAACAACTGAGCAGTTCTTC	CASSQGTTTEQFF
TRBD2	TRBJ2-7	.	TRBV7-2	TGTGCCAGCAGCCTAGGGCCTAGCGGGGGGGGCAAATACGAGCAGTACTTC	CASSLGPSGGGKYEQYF
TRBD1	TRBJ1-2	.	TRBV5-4	TGTGCCAGCAGCAGGGGACAGCCAGCTTATGGCTACACCTTC	CASSRGQPAYGYTF
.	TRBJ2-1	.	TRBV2	TGTGCCAGCACCGGGACGGGCAATGAGCAGTTCTTC	CASTGTGNEQFF
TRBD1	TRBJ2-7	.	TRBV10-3	TGTGCCATCAGTATGCAGGGGGCGTCCTACGAGCAGTACTTC	CAISMQGASYEQYF
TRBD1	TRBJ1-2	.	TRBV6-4	TGTGCCAGCAGTTTAGAGGGACAGACTAACCCCTATGGCTACACCTTC	CASSLEGQTNPYGYTF
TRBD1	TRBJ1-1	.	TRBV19	TGTGCCAGTATCCGGGACAGGGCGAACACTGAAGCTTTCTTT	CASIRDRANTEAFF
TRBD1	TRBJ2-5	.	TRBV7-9	TGTGCCAGCTCGAAGACAGGGGCGTCGGAGACCCAGTACTTC	CASSKTGASETQYF
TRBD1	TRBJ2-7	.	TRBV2	TGTGCCAGCACGTCGACAGGGAACGAGCAGTACTTC	CASTSTGNEQYF
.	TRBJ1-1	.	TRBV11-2	TGTGCCAGCAGCTTATATGTACGGTCTAACACTGAAGCTTTCTTT	CASSLYVRSNTEAFF
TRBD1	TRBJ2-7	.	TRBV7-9	TGTGCCAGCACTCTAGGGGGACAGGGGTTCTACGAGCAGTACTTC	CASTLGGQGFYEQYF
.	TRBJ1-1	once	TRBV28	TGTGCCAGCAACGAACATCAGGGGATGAACACTGAAGCTTTCTTT	CASNEHQGMNTEAFF